This T cell receptor (beta chain) was obtained from a study of T cells in localized non-small cell lung cancer. Overall study findings and caveats: Tumor trailed uninvolved adjacent lung in T cell clonality, which peaked there. Because sequencing included only one region (of the tumor), heterogeneity remains possible. An association was observed between higher blood T cell density and longer overall survival.

The germline gives CDR1 MNHEY, CDR2 SVGAGI. V dropped 4 bases and J dropped 4 bases, with 16 bases sitting between them. The CDR3 is 15 residues long. In this sample, this clone turned up once. Its antigen is still unknown. Sequencing used immunoSEQ multiplex PCR; TCRdb keeps in-frame clones, though not all of them. The sample carries tens of thousands of clones, about 91% recorded once. V usage is TRBV6-5 and J usage is TRBJ1-1; D is perhaps TRBD1 (5 bases). The receptor was derived from a male donor at least 60 years old with stage I lung adenocarcinoma. The sequencing here drew on peripheral blood, taken before any cancer treatment. CDR3 amino acids: CASSSRGRESTEAFF. The CDR3 bases are TGTGCCAGCAGTTCCCGGGGGAGGGAGAGCACTGAAGCTTTCTTT.